This note documents a single T cell receptor (beta chain) sequence. TCRdb recomputed calls from the 5' RACE reads with MiXCR, one row per CDR3 protein. The data hold nearly 900,000 distinct CDR3 sequences, with about 12% observed a single time. V lost 4 bases and J lost 6, with 13 bases in between. Germline V lookup: CDR1 SNHLY, CDR2 FYNNEI. The CDR3 is 14 amino acids. This sample was taken from a study of identical twins. The same data also went into a second study, on yellow fever vaccine responses in identical twins.

The chain couples TRBV2 to TRBJ1-5, with D maybe TRBD1 (6 bases). The sample comprised PBMCs. The clonotype was recovered from a young woman in good health. The CDR3 region is CASSGSGVGQPQHF. CDR3 sequence (DNA): TGTGCCAGCAGTGGTTCAGGGGTTGGTCAGCCCCAGCATTTT.